This is a list of T cell receptor beta chains from one sample in a study of blood T cell repertoires in COVID-19. Measured with immunoSEQ multiplex PCR; TCRdb has only the in-frame clones, and not every one. Altogether roughly 190,000 clones are present, more than 85% being singletons, with the ten largest covering 5.5% to 8.5%. Sequenced input: peripheral blood. Receptor source: an elderly woman in a cohort sampled during active or convalescent COVID-19. Each CDR3 is given with its conserved first and last residue. The D gene is left open where the match is weak. Size values are once, few and many counts, or a class for expanded clones, and some rows have none.

size,D,J,V,CDR3,DNA
-,TRBD2,TRBJ2-2,TRBV5-1,CASSPGGSGELFF,TGCGCCAGCAGCCCCGGGGGGTCCGGGGAGCTGTTTTTT
-,TRBD1,TRBJ1-5,TRBV24-1,CATSDTRQGGQPQHF,TGTGCCACCAGTGACACCCGACAGGGAGGTCAGCCCCAGCATTTT
-,TRBD2,TRBJ2-6,TRBV6-5,CAGTGGGANVLTF,TGTGCCGGCACGGGGGGTGGGGCCAACGTCCTGACTTTC
-,-,TRBJ1-1,TRBV7-9,CASSSGNAEAFF,TGTGCCAGCAGCTCAGGGAACGCTGAAGCTTTCTTT
-,TRBD1,TRBJ1-4,TRBV11-2,CASSLGITTGAVTNEKLFF,TGTGCCAGCAGCTTAGGTATCACGACAGGGGCTGTAACTAATGAAAAACTGTTTTTT
few,-,TRBJ1-2,TRBV7-6,CASSLGPTGQIYGYTF,TGTGCCAGCAGCTTAGGTCCCACAGGGCAAATCTATGGCTACACCTTC
few,TRBD2,TRBJ2-1,TRBV7-2,CASSLGLAGGEQFF,TGTGCCAGCAGCCTAGGACTAGCGGGGGGGGAGCAGTTCTTC
-,-,TRBJ1-5,TRBV21-1,CASSKDPRTCSQPQHF,TGTGCCAGCAGCAAGGATCCGCGGACATGCTCGCAGCCCCAGCATTTT
-,-,TRBJ1-4,TRBV7-8,CASSFAGFEKLFF,TGTGCCAGCAGCTTCGCGGGTTTCGAAAAACTGTTTTTT
-,-,TRBJ1-2,TRBV19,CASSGPGGVNYGYTF,TGTGCCAGTAGTGGGCCGGGAGGGGTAAACTATGGCTACACCTTC
-,TRBD2,TRBJ2-1,TRBV5-4,CASSKTGTSDEQFF,TGTGCCAGCAGCAAAACCGGGACTAGCGATGAGCAGTTCTTC
-,-,TRBJ1-1,TRBV18,CASSPGAEAFF,TGTGCCAGCTCACCGGGCGCTGAAGCTTTCTTT
-,-,TRBJ1-5,TRBV2,CASSDRGLSNQPQHF,TGTGCCAGCAGTGATCGAGGGTTAAGCAATCAGCCCCAGCATTTT
-,-,TRBJ1-4,TRBV7-2,CASSLARAGVTEKLFF,TGTGCCAGCAGCTTAGCGCGGGCAGGGGTGACTGAAAAACTGTTTTTT
-,-,TRBJ2-1,TRBV5-1,CASSSFSSYNEQFF,TGCGCCAGCAGCTCGTTTAGCTCCTACAATGAGCAGTTCTTC
-,-,TRBJ2-3,TRBV19,CASTGADTQYF,TGTGCCAGTACAGGGGCAGATACGCAGTATTTT
-,TRBD1,TRBJ2-1,TRBV7-9,CASSSGGYNEQFF,TGTGCCAGCAGCTCAGGGGGATACAATGAGCAGTTCTTC